A selection of T cell receptor beta chains follows, all from one sample in a study of shared clonotypes between healthy human individuals. Sequencing was performed with immunoSEQ multiplex PCR; in TCRdb, only in-frame clones are kept and a portion is missing. The data hold a few million clones, with roughly 92% observed a single time. Sample: naive CD4+ T cells from PBMCs. The origin of the receptors is a man aged 18 to 29 in good health. Some clones in this sample may be carry-over from other donors' samples. Both conserved end residues are part of each CDR3. The D gene is left open where the match is weak. Clone size, where shown, is once, few, many, or a class for clones that have expanded.

TRBJ2-1	NA	once	TRBV7-3	CASSFSPTYGANEQFF	TGTGCCAGCAGCTTCTCCCCGACCTACGGGGCCAATGAGCAGTTCTTC
TRBJ2-5	NA	NA	TRBV2	CASSGLIETQYF	TGTGCCAGCAGTGGTTTGATTGAGACCCAGTACTTC
TRBJ2-7	NA	NA	TRBV28	CASSLGGAERTYEQYF	TGTGCCAGCAGTCTCGGGGGAGCGGAAAGAACCTACGAGCAGTACTTC
TRBJ2-5	TRBD1	NA	TRBV7-6	CASSLEGAPWETQYF	TGTGCCAGCAGCTTAGAGGGGGCTCCGTGGGAGACCCAGTACTTC
TRBJ1-5	NA	NA	TRBV11-1	CASSLAAGADQPQHF	TGTGCCAGCAGCTTAGCGGCGGGTGCCGATCAGCCCCAGCATTTT
TRBJ2-1	TRBD2	NA	TRBV5-1	CASSPRLANTYNEQFF	TGCGCCAGCAGCCCTAGACTAGCGAACACCTACAATGAGCAGTTCTTC
TRBJ2-1	NA	NA	TRBV6-5	CASSYSRGYDNNEQFF	TGTGCCAGCAGTTACTCCAGGGGCTACGACAACAATGAGCAGTTCTTC
TRBJ2-1	TRBD2	NA	TRBV11-1	CASSLGASGSYEQFF	TGTGCCAGCAGTCTTGGGGCTAGCGGGAGCTATGAGCAGTTCTTC
TRBJ2-7	NA	few	TRBV5-5	CASSLGYEQYF	TGTGCCAGCAGCTTGGGGTACGAGCAGTACTTC
TRBJ2-7	NA	NA	TRBV5-6	CASSHTVTGTAYEQYF	TGTGCCAGCAGCCATACAGTAACGGGGACGGCCTACGAGCAGTACTTC
TRBJ2-2	TRBD1	NA	TRBV2	CASSGPGTGGTGELFF	TGTGCCAGCAGTGGCCCCGGGACAGGGGGCACCGGGGAGCTGTTTTTT
TRBJ2-1	TRBD2	NA	TRBV6-1	CASSDTSGIYNEQFF	TGTGCCAGCAGTGATACTAGCGGAATCTACAATGAGCAGTTCTTC
TRBJ2-2	TRBD1	NA	TRBV19	CASRDRATGELFF	TGTGCCAGTAGAGACAGGGCCACCGGGGAGCTGTTTTTT
TRBJ1-5	TRBD1	NA	TRBV6-5	CASSWDRGHQPQHF	TGTGCCAGCAGTTGGGACAGGGGACATCAGCCCCAGCATTTT
TRBJ2-3	NA	NA	TRBV4-1	CASSHQPTGRTVTDTQYF	TGCGCCAGCAGCCATCAGCCAACAGGGCGAACTGTGACAGATACGCAGTATTTT
TRBJ2-7	TRBD2	NA	TRBV9	CASSVAGTSGLEQYF	TGTGCCAGCAGCGTAGCCGGGACTAGCGGGCTCGAGCAGTACTTC
TRBJ2-3	TRBD2	NA	TRBV6-6	CASRPPSGKADTQYF	TGTGCCAGCAGACCTCCTAGCGGGAAGGCAGATACGCAGTATTTT
TRBJ2-7	NA	NA	TRBV5-5	CASSLIPGLKPYEQYF	TGTGCCAGCAGCTTGATACCAGGGCTGAAGCCCTACGAGCAGTACTTC
TRBJ2-7	TRBD1	NA	TRBV18	CASSPGIGQGALYEQYF	TGTGCCAGCTCACCAGGAATCGGACAGGGGGCTCTCTACGAGCAGTACTTC
TRBJ2-3	TRBD2	NA	TRBV28	CASSLLAGGAYTQYF	TGTGCCAGCAGTTTACTAGCGGGAGGGGCGTATACGCAGTATTTT
TRBJ2-5	NA	NA	TRBV14	CASSQARQTGTQYF	TGTGCCAGCAGCCAAGCTCGGCAGACGGGCACCCAGTACTTC
TRBJ1-6	NA	NA	TRBV7-9	CASSLANTNNSPLHF	TGTGCCAGCAGCTTAGCCAATACTAATAATTCACCCCTCCACTTT
TRBJ2-1	TRBD1	NA	TRBV6-5	CASRGQAVGQFF	TGTGCCAGCAGAGGACAGGCGGTGGGGCAGTTCTTC
TRBJ2-2	NA	NA	TRBV4-1	CASSQGGASVWAGELFF	TGCGCCAGCAGCCAAGGAGGGGCTAGCGTCTGGGCCGGGGAGCTGTTTTTT
TRBJ2-7	TRBD1	NA	TRBV27	CASSFRDRGYNEQYF	TGTGCCAGCAGTTTCCGGGACAGGGGGTACAACGAGCAGTACTTC
TRBJ1-1	NA	NA	TRBV14	CASSQVGNGRRAGSGTEAFF	TGTGCCAGCAGCCAAGTCGGGAACGGACGGAGAGCCGGGTCGGGCACTGAAGCTTTCTTT
TRBJ1-5	NA	NA	TRBV7-2	CASSLASQRNQPQHF	TGTGCCAGCAGCTTAGCATCTCAGCGCAATCAGCCCCAGCATTTT
TRBJ1-4	NA	NA	TRBV7-6	CASSPNGEANEKLFF	TGTGCCAGCAGCCCTAATGGGGAAGCTAATGAAAAACTGTTTTTT
TRBJ1-4	NA	NA	TRBV18	CASSPQTTVTTNEKLFF	TGTGCCAGCTCACCCCAAACCACGGTTACAACTAATGAAAAACTGTTTTTT
TRBJ2-5	NA	NA	TRBV10-1	CASNRGVGETQYF	TGCGCCAGCAATAGGGGAGTTGGGGAGACCCAGTACTTC
TRBJ1-4	NA	NA	TRBV5-5	CASSLGDTNEKLFF	TGTGCCAGCAGCTTGGGGGACACTAATGAAAAACTGTTTTTT
TRBJ2-6	NA	NA	TRBV4-1	CASSQDSAAGANVLTF	TGCGCCAGCAGCCAAGATTCGGCAGCTGGGGCCAACGTCCTGACTTTC
TRBJ1-4	NA	NA	TRBV11-2	CASSLPGEKLFF	TGTGCCAGCAGCCTCCCCGGCGAAAAACTGTTTTTT
TRBJ1-1	NA	once	TRBV2	CASSLTANTEAFF	TGTGCCAGCAGCCTAACAGCGAACACTGAAGCTTTCTTT
TRBJ2-3	NA	NA	TRBV5-4	CASSPLVRASTDTQYF	TGTGCCAGCAGCCCACTTGTTAGGGCTAGCACAGATACGCAGTATTTT
TRBJ2-6	NA	NA	TRBV19	CASSSEDFSGANVLTF	TGTGCCAGTAGTTCCGAGGACTTCTCTGGGGCCAACGTCCTGACTTTC
TRBJ2-7	TRBD2	NA	TRBV27	CASSYLAAPLQQYF	TGTGCCAGCAGTTATCTAGCGGCACCTCTGCAGCAGTACTTC
TRBJ2-3	NA	NA	TRBV29-1	CSVGGITTDTQYF	TGCAGCGTTGGCGGAATAACGACAGATACGCAGTATTTT
TRBJ2-7	NA	once	TRBV7-9	CASTLGAGEQYF	TGTGCCAGCACCCTGGGGGCGGGCGAGCAGTACTTC
TRBJ1-5	NA	few	TRBV7-3	CASRPGAGGAEEPQHF	TGTGCCAGCAGACCCGGAGCGGGGGGCGCGGAAGAGCCCCAGCATTTT
TRBJ2-7	TRBD2	once	TRBV18	CASSPTSGTYEQYF	TGTGCCAGCTCACCGACTAGCGGAACCTACGAGCAGTACTTC
TRBJ2-1	TRBD2	NA	TRBV5-1	CASSGEGLNEQFF	TGCGCCAGCAGCGGGGAGGGGCTCAATGAGCAGTTCTTC
TRBJ2-7	NA	once	TRBV19	CASSSQGIYYEQYF	TGTGCCAGTAGTTCTCAGGGAATCTACTACGAGCAGTACTTC
TRBJ2-1	NA	NA	TRBV5-4	CASSRRDRPARDEQFF	TGTGCCAGCAGCAGGCGGGACAGACCCGCGCGTGATGAGCAGTTCTTC
TRBJ2-2	NA	NA	TRBV7-3	CASSNSRRGTGELFF	TGTGCCAGCAGCAACAGCCGCCGGGGCACCGGGGAGCTGTTTTTT
TRBJ2-1	TRBD1	once	TRBV5-1	CASRSRGPYNEQFF	TGCGCCAGCAGGTCGAGGGGGCCCTACAATGAGCAGTTCTTC
TRBJ1-5	NA	NA	TRBV2	CASSERNIQPQHF	TGTGCCAGCAGTGAACGGAATATACAGCCCCAGCATTTT
TRBJ1-1	NA	NA	TRBV7-8	CASSLALGGTEAFF	TGTGCCAGCAGCCTCGCCTTGGGGGGCACTGAAGCTTTCTTT
TRBJ2-1	NA	NA	TRBV7-2	CASSLEVGVGEQFF	TGTGCCAGCAGCTTAGAAGTGGGAGTGGGGGAGCAGTTCTTC
TRBJ2-7	NA	NA	TRBV6-5	CASSSLGEYEQYF	TGTGCCAGCAGTTCCTTGGGGGAGTACGAGCAGTACTTC
TRBJ2-7	NA	NA	TRBV2	CASAERTYEQYF	TGTGCCAGCGCGGAACGCACCTACGAGCAGTACTTC
TRBJ2-7	TRBD1	NA	TRBV27	CASSLPGQGSHEQYF	TGTGCCAGCAGTTTACCGGGACAGGGGAGCCACGAGCAGTACTTC
TRBJ1-5	TRBD1	NA	TRBV28	CASSLEGQGIQPQHF	TGTGCCAGCAGTTTGGAGGGACAGGGGATACAGCCCCAGCATTTT